Following are 20 T cell receptor beta chains from one sample sequenced in a study of blood T cell repertoires in COVID-19. Libraries were prepared by immunoSEQ multiplex PCR; TCRdb keeps only in-frame clonotypes and omits some of them. The data show about 100,000 clones, more than 85% seen once. Sample: peripheral blood. The origin of the receptors is a man under 40 in a cohort sampled during active COVID-19.

The J gene is TRBJ2-3, the V gene TRBV6-5, with 13 nucleotides matching TRBD2. V shed 6 bases, J shed 6 bases, and the junction held 6 bases outside the gene matches. The CDR3 is made up of 15 amino acids. Germline CDR1 is MNHEY and CDR2 is SVGAGI. This CDR3 is CASRAGLAGWDTQYF. CDR3 in DNA: TGTGCCAGCAGGGCGGGACTAGCGGGGTGGGATACGCAGTATTTT.

This clone appeared many times. The V gene is TRBV5-6, the J gene TRBJ2-2; the match to TRBD1 covers 11 bases. CDR1 and CDR2 (germline): SGHDT, YYEEEE. The CDR3 consists of 16 residues. V trimming: 2 bases; J trimming: 4 bases; junction bases outside the gene matches: 4. CDR3 sequence (DNA): TGTGCCAGCAGCTTCGGACAGGGGGCGTTCACCGGGGAGCTGTTTTTT. This codes for CASSFGQGAFTGELFF.

This chain joins TRBV2 and TRBJ2-7; D possibly corresponds to TRBD1 (6 bases). Germline V gene sequence: CDR1 SNHLY, CDR2 FYNNEI. V lost 5 bases and J 3 bases, leaving 11 bases between the germline ends. This CDR3 has 13 residues. This chain's CDR3 is CASSFRGGYEQYF. Written as DNA, the CDR3 is TGTGCCAGCAGTTTCAGGGGTGGCTACGAGCAGTACTTC.

The chain carries TRBV18 and TRBJ1-2; TRBD1 agrees at 8 bases. In germline, CDR1 is KGHSH, CDR2 LQKENI. The CDR3 length is 15 residues. Trimming took 3 bases from V and 4 from J; bases not matched to a gene: 7. CDR3 sequence (DNA): TGTGCCAGCTCACCGTCAGGGGGCCTCGCCTATGGCTACACCTTC. Translation gives CASSPSGGLAYGYTF.

V gene TRBV15 combines with J gene TRBJ2-1; D unclear. This CDR3 has 12 amino acids. The germline gives CDR1 LNHNV, CDR2 YYDKDF (reference sequence). Deletions cut 8 bases from V and 6 bases from J, with 11 bases between. The CDR3 loop is CATLRWSNEQFF. For the CDR3, the DNA is TGTGCCACCCTACGGTGGTCCAATGAGCAGTTCTTC.

The rearrangement links TRBV30 to TRBJ1-4; 7 nucleotides match TRBD1. The V gene's germline CDR1 is GTSNPN and CDR2 SVGIG (reference sequence). Trimming at V came to 7 bases and at J to 4 bases, leaving 15 bases not matched to a gene. This CDR3 is 16 amino acids long. CDR3 residues: CAYQRGGQVYNEKLFF. The CDR3, as DNA: TGTGCCTACCAAAGGGGAGGACAGGTTTATAATGAAAAACTGTTTTTT.

V and J are TRBV10-3 and TRBJ1-1; D is perhaps TRBD1 (5 bases). The V gene's germline CDR1 is ENHRY and CDR2 SYGVKD. Trimming removed 5 bases from V and 2 bases from J, with 9 bases in between. This CDR3 has 13 residues. CDR3 nucleotide sequence: TGTGCCATCAGTTCGACAGATAACACTGAAGCTTTCTTT. It encodes CAISSTDNTEAFF.

This sequence joins TRBV2 and TRBJ2-7; D not resolved. Trimming pared 6 bases from V and 4 bases from J, leaving 10 bases between. The CDR3 contains 12 residues. Germline CDR1 and CDR2: SNHLY and FYNNEI. The CDR3 DNA sequence: TGTGCCAGCAGGATTAGCAAGTACGAGCAGTACTTC. Amino acids: CASRISKYEQYF.

This chain links TRBV4-2 with TRBJ2-1, with 10 bases fitting TRBD2. V lost 0 bases to trimming and J lost 3 bases; unmatched junction nucleotides: 2. CDR3 length: 16 residues. Germline values: CDR1 LGHNA, CDR2 YNFKEQ. The CDR3 nucleotides read TGTGCCAGCAGCCAAGAACCTAGCGGGGGCTACAATGAGCAGTTCTTC. This sequence encodes CASSQEPSGGYNEQFF.

This rearrangement joins TRBV5-5 to TRBJ2-3, with D possibly being TRBD2 (6 bases). The V and J ends lost 0 bases and 0 bases respectively, with 11 bases between them. The CDR3 spans 16 residues. The germline CDR1 and CDR2 sequences are SGHKS and YYEKEE (reference sequence). DNA of the CDR3: TGTGCCAGCAGCTTGGGGGCGGGACTCAGCACAGATACGCAGTATTTT. This gives the protein CASSLGAGLSTDTQYF.

The rearrangement joins TRBV19 to TRBJ1-1; D is unclear. Trimming left V 4 bases short and J 4 bases short, with 10 bases between. This CDR3 region has 13 residues. Germline CDR1 and CDR2: LNHDA and SQIVND (reference sequence). The CDR3, as DNA: TGTGCCAGTAGTACAGGTCGGGGCACTGAAGCTTTCTTT. It translates to CASSTGRGTEAFF. Full variable domain (missing parts from reference TRBV19 and TRBJ1-1): DGGITQSPKYLFRKEGQNVTLSCEQNLNHDAMYWYRQDPGQGLRLIYYSQIVNDFQKGDIAEGYSVSREKKESFPLTVTSAQKNPTAFYLCASSTGRGTEAFFGQGTRLTVV.

This clone was observed once. This chain uses TRBV24-1 with TRBJ1-4, with D maybe TRBD1 (6 bases). V lost 6 bases, J lost 6 bases, and 22 bases lay in between. CDR3 length: 17 amino acids. Germline assignment: CDR1 KGHDR and CDR2 SFDVKD. The CDR3 DNA reads TGTGCCACCAGTTCGGTCGACAGGTTCCCCGGTCATGAAAAACTGTTTTTT. Its protein product is CATSSVDRFPGHEKLFF.

The rearrangement uses TRBV5-1 and TRBJ2-5; 12 bases line up with TRBD2. The CDR3 contains 15 residues. Germline V gene data show CDR1 as SGHRS and CDR2 as YFSETQ. After removal of 3 bases from V and 2 bases from J, the junction contained 2 bases not matched to a gene. The CDR3 loop is CASSSTSGGQETQYF. The CDR3 DNA is TGCGCCAGCAGCTCGACTAGCGGGGGTCAAGAGACCCAGTACTTC.

V gene TRBV30 combines with J gene TRBJ2-7; TRBD1 matches at 10 bases. V was clipped by 0 bases and J by 2 bases; unmatched bases: 1. From germline, CDR1 is GTSNPN and CDR2 SVGIG (reference sequence). The CDR3 length is 14 residues. The CDR3 region is CAWSVGTGAYEQYF. CDR3 DNA sequence: TGTGCCTGGAGTGTAGGGACAGGGGCCTACGAGCAGTACTTC.

V usage is TRBV4-1 and J usage is TRBJ2-3; 12 nucleotides align to TRBD2. V dropped 4 bases and J dropped 1; count of bases not matched to a gene: 3. This CDR3 is built from 16 residues. Per germline, CDR1 MGHRA and CDR2 YSYEKL. The CDR3 here is CASSPRLAGGTDTQYF. The CDR3 DNA reads as TGCGCCAGCAGCCCCCGACTAGCGGGGGGCACAGATACGCAGTATTTT.

The V call is TRBV29-1, the J call TRBJ2-1; TRBD2 matches 16 bases. This CDR3 contains 16 residues. Losses at the gene ends were 7 bases for V and 10 bases for J; bases not matched to a gene: 13. Germline V gene data show CDR1 as SQVTM and CDR2 as ANQGSEA. Written as DNA, the CDR3 is TGCAGCGCCCTTGGGACTAGCGGGGGGGGAGCGGGAGAGCAGTTCTTC. Translation gives CSALGTSGGGAGEQFF.

V usage is TRBV2 and J usage is TRBJ1-2; D perhaps matches TRBD1 (5 bases). Germline V gives CDR1 SNHLY, CDR2 FYNNEI. V shed 4 bases and J shed 8 bases, with 17 bases lying between them. CDR3 length: 14 amino acids. CDR3 nucleotide sequence: TGTGCCAGCAGTGTGGGCCGGCGGGGCGAAGGCTACACCTTC. Amino acids: CASSVGRRGEGYTF. Based on the CDR3 plus reference TRBV2 and TRBJ1-2, the full variable domain is EPEVTQTPSHQVTQMGQEVILRCVPISNHLYFYWYRQILGQKVEFLVSFYNNEISEKSEIFDDQFSVERPDGSNFTLKIRSTKLEDSAMYFCASSVGRRGEGYTFGSGTRLTVV.

A single count supports this clone. The V and J genes are TRBV7-3 and TRBJ2-1; 14 bases map to TRBD2. Trimming cost V 4 bases and J 7 bases; bases outside gene matches: 6. CDR3 length: 16 amino acids. Germline V gene lookup returns CDR1 SGHTA and CDR2 FQGTGA. The CDR3 coding sequence is TGTGCCAGCAGCTCACGGACTAGCGGGGGGAATAATGAGCAGTTCTTC. Protein: CASSSRTSGGNNEQFF.

This chain links TRBV28 with TRBJ1-5; 7 positions match TRBD1. Germline CDR1 is MDHEN and CDR2 is SYDVKM. The V segment lost 6 bases and the J segment 7 bases; nucleotides outside the gene matches: 15. The CDR3 is made up of 16 amino acids. CDR3 coding DNA: TGTGCCAGCAGCCCAGCGGACACAGGGGTCTGGCAGCCCCAGCATTTT. This translates into CASSPADTGVWQPQHF. The entire variable domain, with the rest obtained from reference TRBV28 and TRBJ1-5, is as follows: DVKVTQSSRYLVKRTGEKVFLECVQDMDHENMFWYRQDPGLGLRLIYFSYDVKMKEKGDIPEGYSVSREKKERFSLILESASTNQTSMYLCASSPADTGVWQPQHFGDGTRLSIL.

This chain uses TRBV3-1 (or the pseudogene TRBV3-2) with TRBJ2-2; possibly TRBD1 for D (6 bases). V lost 4 bases and J lost 5, with 8 bases in between. CDR3 length: 13 amino acids. Per the germline V gene, CDR1 is LGHDT and CDR2 is YNNKEL (reference sequence). DNA of the CDR3: TGTGCCAGCAGCCGCAGGGGAACCGGGGAGCTGTTTTTT. Amino acid sequence: CASSRRGTGELFF.